This entry concerns a single TCR beta chain. Antigen unknown. The data were taken from a study of Ad26.COV2.S vaccination and SARS-CoV-2 variants. Whole-study findings and limits: The TCR breadth and depth analyses may have produced an underestimate of total T cell responses.

TCRdb's copy holds only in-frame clones and misses some; the assay was immunoSEQ multiplex PCR. Among more than 300,000 clones, about nine tenths were seen once, and the ten largest hold approximately 5.9%. V was pared by 4 bases and J by 1 base, with 7 bases of the junction left unmatched. Looked up from germline, CDR1 is SGDLS and CDR2 is YYNGEE. CDR3 length: 17 residues. Described treatment: some 20 received Ad26.COV2.S at low or high dose, single or two shots; about five received placebo; per-sample allocation not given. Day 63 after the first vaccine or placebo injection was the time point for sampling.

The sequencing used peripheral blood, collected in a trial of Ad26.COV2.S vaccine versus placebo. The sequence was collected from a person between 18 and 60 years old who received the Ad26.COV2.S COVID-19 vaccine or a placebo. This rearrangement joins TRBV9 to TRBJ2-6, with TRBD1 identical over 8 bases. CDR3 sequence (DNA): TGTGCCAGCAGCCCCCGGGACAGGTTTTCTGGGGCCAACGTCCTGACTTTC. This sequence encodes CASSPRDRFSGANVLTF.